A selection of T cell receptor beta chains follows, all from one sample in a study of shared clonotypes between healthy human individuals. Method: immunoSEQ multiplex PCR; TCRdb's copy keeps in-frame clones and lacks some. The top ten hold around 0.35% of the sample, which has about 2.3 million clones, around 90% seen once. What was sequenced was naive CD4+ T cells from PBMCs. These receptors were obtained from a young man in good health. Some clones in this sample may be carry-over from other donors' samples. Both conserved end residues are part of each CDR3.

V,CDR3
TRBV28,CASRPGGGNQPQHF
TRBV28,CASSPGPTYEQYF
TRBV19,CATHPRGVGYGYTF
TRBV5-1,CASSWTSGRTYEQYF
TRBV12-5,CASARNSNQPQHF
TRBV6-1,CASSFGQGFVEAFF
TRBV6-6,CASSYVDYDNEQFF
TRBV28,CAPPSSGRKTQYF
TRBV27,CASSNSDSSSYEQYF
TRBV6-1,CASSGAGGTTDTQYF
TRBV6-5,CASSYRAGAQETQYF
TRBV30,CAWTARGTGELFF
TRBV10-3,CAIRGGSAFEAFF
TRBV7-9,CASSPTGGADTQYF
TRBV7-3,CASSLNTEETQYF
TRBV7-2,CASSPLGAYNEQFF
TRBV4-2,CASSHRWGLRGQYF
TRBV25-1,CASSAWDRGLDEQYF
TRBV2,CASSGGAGVGETQYF
TRBV5-1,CASSWPGSRTETQYF
TRBV11-2,CASSTSGTGTGEQYF
TRBV5-4,CASSPFRRGIHEQYF
TRBV28,CASSIGVEQYF
TRBV4-2,CASSPRLAGEGETQYF
TRBV28,CASSSPASNTGELFF
TRBV27,CASSPSGRVYGYTF
TRBV27,CASSLYRGRTGELFF
TRBV6-1,CASSESGILNYGYTF
TRBV18,CASSPPDPRAYEQYF
TRBV7-9,CASSLGGGVEKLFF
TRBV28,CASSFPDRSTHQPQHF
TRBV18,CASSIWTGGLPTGNTIYF
TRBV6-5,CASSTGRIGYTF
TRBV12-5,CASGPGLAGVNEQFF
TRBV6-1,CASSDRQPYGYTF
TRBV18,CASLPSGSPYNEQFF
TRBV28,CASSQPAVSGYTF
TRBV4-3,CASSQETGGTKNIQYF
TRBV28,CASSLGTGEKLFF
TRBV4-1,CASSQQISSPVLQSNYGYTF
TRBV9,CASSVVGRAPNTGELFF
TRBV14,CASSQDRVGTQFPPQETQYF
TRBV5-1,CASSFERTAGGWRALPYEQYF
TRBV5-4,CASSLAGEDTEAFF
TRBV5-6,CASGRRASGSGGELFF
TRBV28,CATRRGASYEQYF